The next 7 T cell receptor beta chains were all read from a single sample in a study of identical twins. Each CDR3 protein gets one entry after TCRdb re-called the 5' RACE reads with MiXCR. Among around 550,000 distinct CDR3 sequences listed, 12% to 15% were seen once. These records were also assigned to another study, of yellow fever vaccine responses in identical twins.

Sequencing was carried out using CD4+ T cells sorted from blood. The receptors derive from a woman younger than 35 in good health.

The rearrangement uses TRBV27 and TRBJ1-1; D is undetermined. CDR1 is MNHEY and CDR2 is SMNVEV in the germline V gene (reference sequence). The ends were cut back, 1 base at V and 7 bases at J, with 16 bases in the middle. The CDR3 covers 15 residues. CDR3 region: CASSLYPSGPREAFF. The CDR3 bases are TGTGCCAGCAGTTTATACCCAAGCGGACCCCGTGAAGCTTTCTTT.

This clonotype was seen a handful of times. This chain links TRBV10-2 with TRBJ1-3, with TRBD1 as a possible D gene (6 bases). CDR1 is WSHSY and CDR2 is SAAADI in the germline V gene. Trimming removed 6 bases from V and 0 bases from J, with 15 bases in between. There are 16 residues in the CDR3. CDR3: CASSKTDRLSGNTIYF. In DNA form, the CDR3 reads TGCGCCAGCAGCAAGACCGACAGGCTCTCTGGAAACACCATATATTTT.

J is TRBJ1-4 and V is TRBV20-1; D remains ambiguous. This CDR3 spans 14 amino acids. V was trimmed by 1 base and J by 4 bases, leaving 10 bases between them. Germline V CDR1 and CDR2: DFQATT, SNEGSKA (reference sequence). CDR3 sequence reads: CSARADARNEKLFF. Written as DNA, the CDR3 is TGCAGTGCTAGAGCGGACGCCCGTAATGAAAAACTGTTTTTT.

J is TRBJ2-2 and V is TRBV5-1; TRBD1 agrees at 10 bases. Germline V lookup: CDR1 SGHRS, CDR2 YFSETQ. Unmatched junction bases numbered 7, after V lost 1 base and J lost 7 bases. This CDR3 has 16 amino acids. DNA for the CDR3: TGCGCCAGCAGCTTGAGTGACAGGGGGCTTGGCGGGGAGCTGTTTTTT. Protein: CASSLSDRGLGGELFF.

The chain couples TRBV9 to TRBJ2-1, with TRBD2 matching 8 bases. Germline lookup yields CDR1 SGDLS and CDR2 YYNGEE. V dropped 2 bases and J dropped 2; count of bases not matched to a gene: 3. CDR3 size: 15 residues. The CDR3: CASSVGAGAYNEQFF. The CDR3 coding sequence is TGTGCCAGCAGCGTTGGAGCGGGAGCCTACAATGAGCAGTTCTTC.

V gene TRBV6-5 combines with J gene TRBJ1-1; TRBD1 agrees at 7 bases. Germline CDR1 reads MNHEY; CDR2 reads SVGAGI. V shed 0 bases and J 10 bases; nucleotides not matched to a gene: 8. The CDR3 contains 14 residues. CDR3 in DNA: TGTGCCAGCAGTTACTCCGAAAACCAGGGGGGAGCTTTCTTT. This encodes CASSYSENQGGAFF.

This clonotype turned up a few times. The chain links TRBV9 to TRBJ2-5, with TRBD2 identical over 11 bases. Trimming took 0 bases from V and 3 from J; bases not matched to a gene: 4. The CDR3 contains 16 residues. CDR1 is SGDLS, CDR2 YYNGEE, per germline. CDR3 protein: CASSVAATSGKETQYF. The CDR3 bases are TGTGCCAGCAGCGTAGCTGCGACTAGCGGGAAAGAGACCCAGTACTTC.